This T cell receptor beta chain was sequenced for a study of control samples from healthy donors and cancer patients. Libraries were prepared by immunoSEQ multiplex PCR; TCRdb keeps only in-frame clonotypes and omits some of them. The profile shows approximately 70,000 clones, approximately 84% of them singletons. The sequencing input was blood. This receptor was obtained from a woman in her forties or fifties in good health.

The CDR3 region has the DNA TGTGCCAGCAGCGTCCGGGTCGATCAGCCCCAGCATTTT. It encodes CASSVRVDQPQHF. The chain employs TRBV7-2 and TRBJ1-5; D remains ambiguous. V lost 5 bases, J lost 5 bases, and 10 bases lay in between. CDR1 and CDR2 from the germline V gene are SGHTA and FQGNSA. This CDR3 is built from 13 residues.